The rows below give T cell receptor beta chains drawn from one sample of a study of T-cell reconstitution after alpha-beta-depleted transplantation in children. MiXCR, run by TCRdb on the PCR reads, gives a single entry per CDR3 protein. The table lists roughly 200,000 distinct CDR3 sequences, roughly 8.1% of them singletons. The sequencing used PBMCs, mostly from graft donor cells, collected 360 days after TCRalphabeta/CD19-depleted stem cell transplant. Receptor source: a male patient aged 2 to 9 who had a stem cell transplant for acute myeloid leukemia, so the T cells may come from the graft donor. The conserved cysteine and the conserved F or W are not part of the CDR3 here. Fields, in order: clone size, J gene, V gene, CDR3 protein. Size is stated for part of the rows, as once, few or many counts, or as a class when the clone is expanded.

>.|TRBJ2-3|TRBV24-1
AAGGADTQY
>.|TRBJ2-7|TRBV4-3
ASSQDPTDSYEQY
>many|TRBJ2-3|TRBV20-1
SAHQGGPTDTQY
>few|TRBJ2-5|TRBV4-2
ASSQEASGRAGETQY
>many|TRBJ2-3|TRBV5-1
ASSPDRVTDTQY
>.|TRBJ1-6|TRBV7-6
ASSLGAQEYNSPLH
>few|TRBJ2-7|TRBV5-1
ASSLVRGTVSYEQY
>many|TRBJ2-1|TRBV5-1
ASSLDAGVSYNEQF
>.|TRBJ2-7|TRBV4-3
ASSHGSGTVSTEQY
>many|TRBJ1-4|TRBV12-3/TRBV12-4
ASGDISGYEKLF
>many|TRBJ2-7|TRBV5-1
ASSLTGAGYEQY
>many|TRBJ1-4|TRBV10-3
AISESRRGNEKLF